The 8 T cell receptor beta chains below come from one sample, sequenced in a study of T-cell reconstitution after alpha-beta-depleted transplantation in children. Study-wide findings and caveats: At the one-year point after transplant, T-cell counts and TCRbeta diversity were found to come mostly from T cells that had been newly produced.

The TCRbeta library incorporated unique molecular identifiers. TCRdb reanalysed the PCR reads using MiXCR and keeps one entry per CDR3 protein. The data hold some 300,000 distinct CDR3 sequences, with around 7.3% observed a single time. Their antigens are not known. The sample consisted of peripheral blood, taken 360 days after TCRalphabeta/CD19-depleted stem cell transplant. The receptors originated from a female patient aged 2-10 years who had a stem cell transplant for Fanconi anemia, so the T cells may come from the graft donor.

This chain joins TRBV20-1 and TRBJ1-3; D not certain. V lost 4 bases, J lost 0 bases, and 13 bases lay in between. The germline V gene has CDR1 DFQATT and CDR2 SNEGSKA (reference sequence). This CDR3 comprises 15 residues. In DNA, the CDR3 is TGCAGTGCTATGGTGACTCCGTTCTCTGGAAACACCATATATTTT. This translates into CSAMVTPFSGNTIYF.

The chain uses TRBV2 and TRBJ2-2, with TRBD2 identical over 10 bases. J gave up 1 base and V 1 base, and 9 bases lay outside the gene matches. This CDR3 is built from 19 residues. The germline CDR1 and CDR2 sequences are SNHLY and FYNNEI. CDR3 coding DNA: TGTGCCAGCAGTGAAGAATCACTAGCGGGGCCTAAGAACACCGGGGAGCTGTTTTTT. The encoded protein is CASSEESLAGPKNTGELFF.

There are a few counts of this clonotype. The V call is TRBV5-1, the J call TRBJ2-5, with TRBD2 matching over 15 bases. The CDR3 spans 17 residues. V was pared by 0 bases and J by 4 bases, with 4 bases of the junction left unmatched. Germline V gene lookup returns CDR1 SGHRS and CDR2 YFSETQ. The CDR3 spells CASSLGWTSGRAETQYF. The CDR3 DNA is TGCGCCAGCAGCTTGGGGTGGACTAGCGGGAGGGCAGAGACCCAGTACTTC.

This clonotype was seen more than once but under ten times. The V call is TRBV19, the J call TRBJ2-6; D call uncertain. CDR1 is LNHDA and CDR2 is SQIVND in the germline V gene (reference sequence). This CDR3 is 14 amino acids long. Trimming cost V 3 bases and J 0 bases, with 3 bases left between them. CDR3 DNA sequence: TGTGCCAGTAGTATGTACTCTGGGGCCAACGTCCTGACTTTC. Protein sequence: CASSMYSGANVLTF.

This clonotype was seen many times. This chain uses TRBV25-1 with TRBJ2-7, with 7 bases lining up with TRBD2. This CDR3 comprises 13 residues. Germline V gene lookup returns CDR1 MGHDK and CDR2 SYGVNS. Trimming took 5 bases from V and 2 from J; bases not matched to a gene: 3. As DNA, the CDR3 is TGTGCCAGCAGTCGAGCGGGGACCTACGAGCAGTACTTC. Translating it yields CASSRAGTYEQYF.

This clonotype was observed a few times. The gene calls are TRBV15 and TRBJ2-2, with D hard to call. Germline loops: CDR1 LNHNV, CDR2 YYDKDF (reference sequence). The CDR3 spans 13 residues. V lost 6 bases and J lost 5, with 10 bases in between. The CDR3 nucleotides are TGTGCCACCAGTGTGGGCCCAACCGGGGAGCTGTTTTTT. Amino acids: CATSVGPTGELFF.

This clonotype was recorded a few times. The gene calls are TRBV4-1 and TRBJ1-2; D might be TRBD1 (6 bases). Germline values: CDR1 MGHRA, CDR2 YSYEKL. CDR3 length: 14 residues. Trimming shortened V by 0 bases and J by 4 bases, and 9 bases separated the two germline ends. CDR3 in DNA: TGCGCCAGCAGCCAAGAGGCCAGGGGCTATGGCTACACCTTC. Amino acid sequence: CASSQEARGYGYTF.

This clonotype has more than one count but fewer than ten. The chain links TRBV18 to TRBJ2-2; D is perhaps TRBD2 (5 bases). The V gene's germline CDR1 is KGHSH and CDR2 LQKENI. The germline V and J ends were trimmed by 0 bases and 6 bases, with 11 bases remaining between them. The CDR3 is 15 amino acids. The CDR3 protein is CASSPPRLAPGELFF. In DNA, the CDR3 is TGTGCCAGCTCACCACCGCGTCTAGCCCCCGGGGAGCTGTTTTTT.